This paragraph reports one TCR beta chain. Its target is not known. From germline, CDR1 is SQVTM and CDR2 ANQGSEA. There are 14 residues in the CDR3. Trimming left V 3 bases short and J 4 bases short, with 10 bases between. Each TCR library used 500 ng of total RNA and a linear amplification protocol. TCRdb recomputed calls from the reads with MiXCR, one row per CDR3 protein. The table shows about 180,000 distinct CDR3 sequences, with over 60% occurring only once. This sample is part of a study of healthy donors' naive CD4 and CD8 T cells. The overall study: TCR alpha primers covered all functional IMGT alpha gene variants. Broader study findings: Positive CDR3 charge linked to CD4+ cells, negative to CD8+ cells.

The sample taken for sequencing was naive CD4+ and CD8+ T cells sorted from blood, pooled from several donors. The rearrangement uses TRBV29-1 and TRBJ2-6, with D tentatively TRBD1 (6 bases). This clonotype was sampled from a pool of human donors in good health; the sample pools cells from several healthy donors. In DNA, the CDR3 is TGCAGCGTTGAGAACAGGGCCGGGGCCAACGTCCTGACTTTC. This gives the protein CSVENRAGANVLTF. The variable domain in full, completed from reference TRBV29-1 and TRBJ2-6, reads SAVISQKPSRDICQRGTSLTIQCQVDSQVTMMFWYRQQPGQSLTLIATANQGSEATYESGFVIDKFPISRPNLTFSTLTVSNMSPEDSSIYLCSVENRAGANVLTFGAGSRLTVL.